This T cell receptor beta chain comes out of a study of blood T cell repertoires in COVID-19. In the study overall: Collection of acute and convalescent COVID-19 samples took place in the United States, Italy and Spain. From T cells, B-cell-depleted T cells, or PBMCs came the material, which was cDNA or gDNA.

CDR3 size: 16 residues. With V trimmed by 6 bases and J by 6 bases, 13 bases remained unmatched. Germline V gene data show CDR1 as LNHDA and CDR2 as SQIVND (reference sequence). Original analysis: Amplification of reference gene primers was used by the study to estimate nucleated cell counts. Libraries were prepared by immunoSEQ multiplex PCR; TCRdb keeps only in-frame clonotypes and omits some of them. V and J calls and clone size are as listed in that table; D and trimming were resolved from the DNA. Among about 170,000 clones, roughly 90% were seen once, and the ten largest hold approximately 0.5%.

The chain recombines TRBV19 with TRBJ2-2; 7 nucleotides line up with TRBD1. The material sequenced was peripheral blood. The clonotype comes from a man between 45 and 60 years old with acute or convalescent COVID-19. The DNA of the CDR3 is TGTGCCAGTAGGGACAGGACCTTAAAGAGGGCCGGGGAGCTGTTTTTT. As protein: CASRDRTLKRAGELFF. The variable domain in full, with the rest retrieved from reference TRBV19 and TRBJ2-2, is DGGITQSPKYLFRKEGQNVTLSCEQNLNHDAMYWYRQDPGQGLRLIYYSQIVNDFQKGDIAEGYSVSREKKESFPLTVTSAQKNPTAFYLCASRDRTLKRAGELFFGEGSRLTVL.